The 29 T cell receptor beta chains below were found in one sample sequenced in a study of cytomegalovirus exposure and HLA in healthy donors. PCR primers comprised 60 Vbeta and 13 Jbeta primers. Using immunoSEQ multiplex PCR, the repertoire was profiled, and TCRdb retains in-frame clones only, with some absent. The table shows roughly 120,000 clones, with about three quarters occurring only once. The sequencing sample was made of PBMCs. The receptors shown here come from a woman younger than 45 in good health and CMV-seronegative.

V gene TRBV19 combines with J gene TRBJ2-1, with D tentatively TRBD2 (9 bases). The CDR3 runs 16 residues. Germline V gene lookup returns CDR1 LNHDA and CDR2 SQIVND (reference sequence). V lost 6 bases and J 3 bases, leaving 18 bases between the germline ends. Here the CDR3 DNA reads TGTGCCAGTAGCAGGGGGCTAGCGGGGTACTACAATGAGCAGTTCTTC. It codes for CASSRGLAGYYNEQFF.

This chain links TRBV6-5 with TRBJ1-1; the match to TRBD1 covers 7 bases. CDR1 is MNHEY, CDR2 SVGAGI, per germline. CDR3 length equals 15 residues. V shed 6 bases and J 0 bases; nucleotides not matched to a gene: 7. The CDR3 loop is CASSSGDRMNTEAFF. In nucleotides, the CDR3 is TGTGCCAGCAGCTCGGGGGACAGAATGAACACTGAAGCTTTCTTT.

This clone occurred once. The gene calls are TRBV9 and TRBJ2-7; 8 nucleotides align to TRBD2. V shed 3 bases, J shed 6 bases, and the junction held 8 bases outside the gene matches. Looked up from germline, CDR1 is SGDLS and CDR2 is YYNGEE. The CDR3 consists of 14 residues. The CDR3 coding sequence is TGTGCCAGCAGCGCGGGGGGGCTAGCGAGCGAGCAGTACTTC. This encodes CASSAGGLASEQYF.

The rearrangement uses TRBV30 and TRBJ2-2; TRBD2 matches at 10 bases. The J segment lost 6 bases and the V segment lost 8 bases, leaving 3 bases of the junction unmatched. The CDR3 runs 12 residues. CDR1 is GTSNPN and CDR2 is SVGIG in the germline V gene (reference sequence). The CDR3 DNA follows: TGTGCCGTAGCGGGGGGTCCCGGGGAGCTGTTTTTT. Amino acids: CAVAGGPGELFF.

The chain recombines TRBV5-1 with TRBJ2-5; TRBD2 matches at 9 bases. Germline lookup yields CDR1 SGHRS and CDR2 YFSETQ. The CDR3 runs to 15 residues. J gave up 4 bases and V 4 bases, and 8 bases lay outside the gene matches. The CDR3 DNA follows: TGCGCCAGCAGCCAGGGGCCTAGCGGGGCAGAGACCCAGTACTTC. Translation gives CASSQGPSGAETQYF.

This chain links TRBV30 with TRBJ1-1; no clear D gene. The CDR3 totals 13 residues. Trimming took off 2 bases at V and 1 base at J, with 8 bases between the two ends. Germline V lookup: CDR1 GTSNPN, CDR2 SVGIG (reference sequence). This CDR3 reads CAWSTTTNTEAFF. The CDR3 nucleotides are TGTGCCTGGAGTACCACAACGAACACTGAAGCTTTCTTT.

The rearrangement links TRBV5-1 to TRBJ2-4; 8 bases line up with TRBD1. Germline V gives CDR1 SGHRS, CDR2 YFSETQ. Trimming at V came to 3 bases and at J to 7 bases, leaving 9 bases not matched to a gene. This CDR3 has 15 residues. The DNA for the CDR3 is TGCGCCAGCAGCTCCCGGACAGGGTTGGAGAACATTCAGTACTTC. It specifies CASSSRTGLENIQYF.

The CDR3 DNA is TGTGCCAGCAGCGACCGGGACAGGGACACCGGGGAGCTGTTTTTT. Translating gives CASSDRDRDTGELFF. The chain combines TRBV2 with TRBJ2-2, with TRBD1 identical over 9 bases. The ends lost 6 bases at V and 3 bases at J; junction bases unmatched: 5. CDR1 and CDR2 (germline): SNHLY, FYNNEI. This CDR3 has 15 amino acids.

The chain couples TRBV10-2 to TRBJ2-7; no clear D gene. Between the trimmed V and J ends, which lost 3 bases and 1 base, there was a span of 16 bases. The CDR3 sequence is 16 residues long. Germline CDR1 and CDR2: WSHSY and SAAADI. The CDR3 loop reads CASSDRVARRSYEQYF. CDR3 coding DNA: TGCGCCAGCAGTGATCGGGTGGCCAGAAGATCCTACGAGCAGTACTTC.

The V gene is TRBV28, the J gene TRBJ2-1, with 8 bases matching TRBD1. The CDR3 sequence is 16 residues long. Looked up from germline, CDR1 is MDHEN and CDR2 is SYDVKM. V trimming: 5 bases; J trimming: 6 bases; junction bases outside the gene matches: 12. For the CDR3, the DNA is TGTGCCAGCAGTCCCTATCGGCAGGGGGCTGCCAATGAGCAGTTCTTC. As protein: CASSPYRQGAANEQFF.

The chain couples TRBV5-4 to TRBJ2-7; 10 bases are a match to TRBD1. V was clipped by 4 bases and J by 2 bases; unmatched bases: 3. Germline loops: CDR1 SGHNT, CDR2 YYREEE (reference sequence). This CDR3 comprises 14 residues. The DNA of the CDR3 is TGTGCCAGCAGCCCAGGACAGGGGGCCTACGAGCAGTACTTC. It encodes CASSPGQGAYEQYF.

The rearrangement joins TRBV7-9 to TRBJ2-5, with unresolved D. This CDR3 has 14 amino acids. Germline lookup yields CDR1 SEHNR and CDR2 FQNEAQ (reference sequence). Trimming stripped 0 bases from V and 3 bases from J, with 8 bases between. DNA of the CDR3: TGTGCCAGCAGCTTAGCGAGTCCCAAAGAGACCCAGTACTTC. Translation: CASSLASPKETQYF. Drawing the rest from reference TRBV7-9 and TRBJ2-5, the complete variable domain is DTGVSQNPRHKITKRGQNVTFRCDPISEHNRLYWYRQTLGQGPEFLTYFQNEAQLEKSRLLSDRFSAERPKGSFSTLEIQRTEQGDSAMYLCASSLASPKETQYFGPGTRLLVL.

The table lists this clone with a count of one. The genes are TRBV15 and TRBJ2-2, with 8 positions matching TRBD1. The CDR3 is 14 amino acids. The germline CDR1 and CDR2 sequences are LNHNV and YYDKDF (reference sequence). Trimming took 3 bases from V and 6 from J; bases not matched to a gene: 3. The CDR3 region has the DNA TGTGCCACCAGCAGGGACAGGGCGGCCGGGGAGCTGTTTTTT. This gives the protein CATSRDRAAGELFF.

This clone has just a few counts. CDR3 nucleotides: TGCGCCAGCAGCTACACACCGGGACAGGGACTAGTCATAAGGGATACGCAGTATTTT. Amino acids: CASSYTPGQGLVIRDTQYF. This chain connects TRBV5-1 to TRBJ2-3; D might be TRBD1 (9 bases). The CDR3 runs to 19 residues. Germline CDR1 and CDR2: SGHRS and YFSETQ. V lost 3 bases and J lost 6, with 29 bases in between. The full variable domain, rest sourced from reference TRBV5-1 and TRBJ2-3, is KAGVTQTPRYLIKTRGQQVTLSCSPISGHRSVSWYQQTPGQGLQFLFEYFSETQRNKGNFPGRFSGRQFSNSRSEMNVSTLELGDSALYLCASSYTPGQGLVIRDTQYFGPGTRLTVL.

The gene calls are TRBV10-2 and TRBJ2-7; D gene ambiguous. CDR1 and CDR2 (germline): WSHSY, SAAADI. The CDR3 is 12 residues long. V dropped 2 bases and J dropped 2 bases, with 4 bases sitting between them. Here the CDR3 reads CASSETTYEQYF. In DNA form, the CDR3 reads TGCGCCAGCAGTGAGACAACCTACGAGCAGTACTTC.

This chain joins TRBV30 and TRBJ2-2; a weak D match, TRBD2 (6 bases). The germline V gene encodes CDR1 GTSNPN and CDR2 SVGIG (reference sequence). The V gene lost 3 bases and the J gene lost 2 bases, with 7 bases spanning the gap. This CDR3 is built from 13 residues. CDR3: CAWREGNTGELFF. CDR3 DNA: TGTGCCTGGAGGGAGGGCAACACCGGGGAGCTGTTTTTT.

The CDR3 DNA sequence: TGTGCCAGCAGCTCCTGGGGGGTAGGAAATGAGCAGTTCTTC. Its protein product is CASSSWGVGNEQFF. The rearrangement joins TRBV7-6 to TRBJ2-1; tentatively, D is TRBD2 (6 bases). V lost 4 bases and J 7 bases, leaving 14 bases between the germline ends. Germline CDR1 is SGHVS and CDR2 is FNYEAQ. The CDR3 extends over 14 amino acids.

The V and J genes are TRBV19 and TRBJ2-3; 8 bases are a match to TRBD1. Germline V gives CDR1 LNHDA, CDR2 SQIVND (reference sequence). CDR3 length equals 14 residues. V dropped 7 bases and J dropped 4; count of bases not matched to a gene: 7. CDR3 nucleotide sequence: TGTGCCAGTAAGGATAACAGGGGGGCAGATACGCAGTATTTT. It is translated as CASKDNRGADTQYF.

The CDR3 reads CASGYRAHYEQYF. DNA for the CDR3: TGTGCCAGCGGATACAGGGCTCACTACGAGCAGTACTTC. The V and J genes are TRBV6-5 and TRBJ2-7, with a weak D call TRBD1 (6 bases). V dropped 8 bases and J dropped 3 bases, with 14 bases sitting between them. CDR3 length: 13 amino acids. Germline V gene sequence: CDR1 MNHEY, CDR2 SVGAGI.

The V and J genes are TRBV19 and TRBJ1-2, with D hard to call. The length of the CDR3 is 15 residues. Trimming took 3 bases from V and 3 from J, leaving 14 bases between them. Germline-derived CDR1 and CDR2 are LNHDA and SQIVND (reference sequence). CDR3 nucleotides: TGTGCCAGTAGTATCACAAAAATGCAACACTATGGCTACACCTTC. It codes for CASSITKMQHYGYTF.

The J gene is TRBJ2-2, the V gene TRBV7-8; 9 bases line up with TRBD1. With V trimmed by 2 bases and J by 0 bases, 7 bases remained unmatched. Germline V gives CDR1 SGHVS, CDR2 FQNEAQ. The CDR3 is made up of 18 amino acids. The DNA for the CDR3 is TGTGCCAGCAGCTTAACACAGGGGGCACACACGAACACCGGGGAGCTGTTTTTT. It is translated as CASSLTQGAHTNTGELFF. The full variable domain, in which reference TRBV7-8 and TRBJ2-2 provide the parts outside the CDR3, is GAGVSQSPRYKVAKRGQDVALRCDPISGHVSLFWYQQALGQGPEFLTYFQNEAQLDKSGLPSDRFFAERPEGSVSTLKIQRTQQEDSAVYLCASSLTQGAHTNTGELFFGEGSRLTVL.

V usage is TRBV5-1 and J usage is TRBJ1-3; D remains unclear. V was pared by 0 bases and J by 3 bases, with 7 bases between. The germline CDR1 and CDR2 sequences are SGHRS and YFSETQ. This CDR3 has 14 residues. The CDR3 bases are TGCGCCAGCAGCTTGGACGGTGGTGGAAACACCATATATTTT. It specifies CASSLDGGGNTIYF. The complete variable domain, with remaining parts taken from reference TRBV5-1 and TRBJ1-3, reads KAGVTQTPRYLIKTRGQQVTLSCSPISGHRSVSWYQQTPGQGLQFLFEYFSETQRNKGNFPGRFSGRQFSNSRSEMNVSTLELGDSALYLCASSLDGGGNTIYFGEGSWLTVV.

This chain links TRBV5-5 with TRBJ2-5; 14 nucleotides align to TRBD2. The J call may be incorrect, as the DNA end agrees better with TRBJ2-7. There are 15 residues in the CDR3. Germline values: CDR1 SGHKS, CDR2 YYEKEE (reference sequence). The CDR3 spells CASSLGTSGGNEQYF. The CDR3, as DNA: TGTGCCAGCAGCTTAGGGACTAGCGGGGGAAACGAGCAGTACTTC.

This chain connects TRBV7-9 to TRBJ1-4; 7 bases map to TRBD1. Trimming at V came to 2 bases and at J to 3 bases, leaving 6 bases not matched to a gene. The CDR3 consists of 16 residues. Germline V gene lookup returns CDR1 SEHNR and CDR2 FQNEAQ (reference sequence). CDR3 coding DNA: TGTGCCAGCAGCTTATATGGGGACAGCCCTAATGAAAAACTGTTTTTT. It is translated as CASSLYGDSPNEKLFF.

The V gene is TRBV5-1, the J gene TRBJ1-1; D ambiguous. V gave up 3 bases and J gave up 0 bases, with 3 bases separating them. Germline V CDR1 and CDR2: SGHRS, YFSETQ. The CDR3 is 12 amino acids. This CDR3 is CASSSMNTEAFF. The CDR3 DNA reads TGCGCCAGCAGCTCAATGAACACTGAAGCTTTCTTT.

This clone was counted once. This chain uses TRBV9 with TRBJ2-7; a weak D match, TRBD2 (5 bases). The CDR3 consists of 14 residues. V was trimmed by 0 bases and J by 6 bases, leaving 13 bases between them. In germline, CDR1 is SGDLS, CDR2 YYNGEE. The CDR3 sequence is CASSVAGWSGEQYF. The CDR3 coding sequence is TGTGCCAGCAGCGTAGCGGGATGGTCGGGCGAGCAGTACTTC.

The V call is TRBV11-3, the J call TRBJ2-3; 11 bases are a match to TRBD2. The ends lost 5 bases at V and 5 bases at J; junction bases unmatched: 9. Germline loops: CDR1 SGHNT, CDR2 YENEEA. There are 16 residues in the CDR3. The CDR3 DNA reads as TGTGCCAGCAGCCGTGGGGTAGCGGGAGGGGAAGATACGCAGTATTTT. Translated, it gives CASSRGVAGGEDTQYF.

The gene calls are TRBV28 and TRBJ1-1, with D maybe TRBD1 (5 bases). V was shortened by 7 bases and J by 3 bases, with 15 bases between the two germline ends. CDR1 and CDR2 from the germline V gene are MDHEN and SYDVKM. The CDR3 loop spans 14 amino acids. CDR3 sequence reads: CASNPGGEDTEAFF. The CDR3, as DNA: TGTGCCAGCAACCCTGGGGGGGAGGACACTGAAGCTTTCTTT. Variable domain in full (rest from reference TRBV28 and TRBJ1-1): DVKVTQSSRYLVKRTGEKVFLECVQDMDHENMFWYRQDPGLGLRLIYFSYDVKMKEKGDIPEGYSVSREKKERFSLILESASTNQTSMYLCASNPGGEDTEAFFGQGTRLTVV.

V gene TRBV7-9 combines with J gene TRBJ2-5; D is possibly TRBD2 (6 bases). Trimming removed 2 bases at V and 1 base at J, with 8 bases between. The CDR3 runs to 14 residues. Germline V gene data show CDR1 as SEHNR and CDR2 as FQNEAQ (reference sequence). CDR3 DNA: TGTGCCAGCAGCTTATTCGGGGGCCAAGAGACCCAGTACTTC. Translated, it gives CASSLFGGQETQYF.